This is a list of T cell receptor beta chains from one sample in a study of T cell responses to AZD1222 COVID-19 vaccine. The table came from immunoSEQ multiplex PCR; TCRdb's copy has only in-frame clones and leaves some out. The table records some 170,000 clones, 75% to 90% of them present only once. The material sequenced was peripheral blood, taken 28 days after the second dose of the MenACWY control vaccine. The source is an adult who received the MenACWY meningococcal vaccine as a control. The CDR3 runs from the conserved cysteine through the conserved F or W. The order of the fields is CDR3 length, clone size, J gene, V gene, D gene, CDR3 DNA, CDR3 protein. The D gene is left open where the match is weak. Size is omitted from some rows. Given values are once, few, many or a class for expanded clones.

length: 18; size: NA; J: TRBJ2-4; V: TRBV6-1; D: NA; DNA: TGTGCCAGCAGTGCTATGAAAACCGGGACATTTGTCGAAAACATTCAGTACTTC; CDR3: CASSAMKTGTFVENIQYF
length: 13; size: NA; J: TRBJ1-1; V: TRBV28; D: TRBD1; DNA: TGTGCCAGCATTCAGGGGGGGAACACTGAAGCTTTCTTT; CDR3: CASIQGGNTEAFF
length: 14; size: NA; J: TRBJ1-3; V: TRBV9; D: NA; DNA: TGTGCCAGCAGCGATTCAGGGGCCGGAAACACCATATATTTT; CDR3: CASSDSGAGNTIYF
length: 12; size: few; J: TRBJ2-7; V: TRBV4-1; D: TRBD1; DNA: TGCGCCAGCAGCCCAACAGGGGACGAGCAGTACTTC; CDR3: CASSPTGDEQYF
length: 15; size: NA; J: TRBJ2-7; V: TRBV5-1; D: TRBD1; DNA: TGCGCCAGCAGCCCTGTCGGGACAGGGGTAAACGAGCAGTACTTC; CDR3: CASSPVGTGVNEQYF
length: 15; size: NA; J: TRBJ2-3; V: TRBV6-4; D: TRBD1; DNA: TGTGCCAGCAGTGACGGACAGGGTGGCACAGATACGCAGTATTTT; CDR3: CASSDGQGGTDTQYF
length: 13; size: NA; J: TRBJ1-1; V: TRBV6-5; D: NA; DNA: TGTGCCAGCAGTTATGGGTGGAACACTGAAGCTTTCTTT; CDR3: CASSYGWNTEAFF
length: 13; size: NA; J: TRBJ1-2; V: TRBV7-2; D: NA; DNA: TGTGCCAGCAGCTTAGCCGGGGAGGATGGCTACACCTTC; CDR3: CASSLAGEDGYTF
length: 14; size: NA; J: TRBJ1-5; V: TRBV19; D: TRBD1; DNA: TGTGCCAGTACTACGACAGGGAACAATCAGCCCCAGCATTTT; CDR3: CASTTTGNNQPQHF
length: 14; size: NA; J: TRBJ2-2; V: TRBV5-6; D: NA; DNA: TGTGCCAGCAGCTTGGTACTGAACACCGGGGAGCTGTTTTTT; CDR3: CASSLVLNTGELFF
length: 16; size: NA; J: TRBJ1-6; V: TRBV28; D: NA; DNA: TGTGCCAGCAGCACCAGCCCCGGCTCCTATAATTCACCCCTCCACTTT; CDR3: CASSTSPGSYNSPLHF
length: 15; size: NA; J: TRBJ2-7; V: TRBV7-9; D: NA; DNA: TGTGCCAGCAGCCCGTCCGCAGGGGACCCCTACGAGCAGTACTTC; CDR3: CASSPSAGDPYEQYF
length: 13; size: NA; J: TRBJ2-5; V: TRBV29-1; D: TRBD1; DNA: TGCAGCGTTCCCGGGACAGGGTACGAGACCCAGTACTTC; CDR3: CSVPGTGYETQYF
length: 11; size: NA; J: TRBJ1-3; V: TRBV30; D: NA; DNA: TGTGCCTGGAGTTCGCCGAACACCATATATTTT; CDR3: CAWSSPNTIYF
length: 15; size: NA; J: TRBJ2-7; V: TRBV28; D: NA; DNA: TGTGCCAGCAGTTCGATCCGGGACGGAACCTACGAGCAGTACTTC; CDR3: CASSSIRDGTYEQYF
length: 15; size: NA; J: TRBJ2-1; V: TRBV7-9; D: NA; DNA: TGTGCCAGCAGCCGGGGCAGGGAGTCCTACAATGAGCAGTTCTTC; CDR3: CASSRGRESYNEQFF
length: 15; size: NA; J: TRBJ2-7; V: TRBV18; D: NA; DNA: TGTGCCAGCTCACCACCCCACTCGGGTTCGGGAGAGCAGTACTTC; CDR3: CASSPPHSGSGEQYF
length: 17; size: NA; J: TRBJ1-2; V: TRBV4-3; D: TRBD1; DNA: TGCGCCAGCAGCCAAGGGACGACTGGACAGGCGAACTATGGCTACACCTTC; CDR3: CASSQGTTGQANYGYTF
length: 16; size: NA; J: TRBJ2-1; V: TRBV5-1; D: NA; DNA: TGCGCCAGCAGCCCCTTCCACAGCAGCTCCTACAATGAGCAGTTCTTC; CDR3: CASSPFHSSSYNEQFF
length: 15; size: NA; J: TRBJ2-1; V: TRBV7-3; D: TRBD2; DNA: TGTGCCAGCAGCTTACTCCTAGCGGGTAGTGGTGAGCAGTTCTTC; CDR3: CASSLLLAGSGEQFF
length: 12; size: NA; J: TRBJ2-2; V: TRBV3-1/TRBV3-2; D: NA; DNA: TGTGCCAGCAGCCAATTTACCGGGGAGCTGTTTTTT; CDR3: CASSQFTGELFF
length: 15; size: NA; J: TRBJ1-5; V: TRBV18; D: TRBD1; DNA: TGTGCCAGCTCACCGGGACAGAAGGGGATACAGCCCCAGCATTTT; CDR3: CASSPGQKGIQPQHF
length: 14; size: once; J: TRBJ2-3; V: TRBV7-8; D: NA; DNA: TGTGCCAGCAGCCCCGAAGCTAGCACAGATACGCAGTATTTT; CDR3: CASSPEASTDTQYF